This T cell receptor beta chain was documented in a study of siplizumab effects on memory and regulatory T cells (dated by TCRdb to the late 2010s). Notes on the research overall: The study examined how the anti-CD2 antibody siplizumab affects alloreactive T-cell subsets in allogeneic mixed lymphocyte reactions built from human PBMCs.

Sorted unstimulated T cells and proliferating T cells recovered from mixed lymphocyte reactions underwent TCRbeta CDR3 sequencing. Fresh whole blood from roughly 10 HLA-typed healthy donors was used to isolate PBMCs. To map where alloreactive clones came from, unstimulated CD4+ regulatory T cells were FACS-sorted. In the case of this clone: No antigen is known for it. Qualities for individual bases were not recorded, and no much larger clone is one base off.

Library preparation employed the immunoSEQ multiplex PCR assay. Around 10^5 TCR templates per sample were assayed by the deep sequencing platform. Genomic DNA extracted from sorted T cells was used for TCRbeta CDR3 sequencing. As for how the authors treated the data: The R programming language was used for clonal analysis of the TCRbeta CDR3 data. Comparing unstimulated samples against CFSE-low samples taken after the reaction was how alloreactive CD4+ and CD8+ clones were defined. Regulatory or non-regulatory origin was assigned to alloreactive CD4+ clones by matching of sequences to sorted unstimulated Treg and non-Treg repertoires. TCRdb's version of the immuneACCESS table is confined to in-frame rearrangements and falls short of the full clone set. An unresolved V gene accounts for under half of the shortfall where checked; the remainder is of unknown origin. V and J calls and clone size are as listed in that table; D and trimming were resolved from the DNA. The sample has 85,000 to 130,000 clones on record, about 92% of them singletons. Together, the top ten hold around 0.73% of the sample.

The paper as a whole reports these results and caveats: Unstimulated naive T cells appeared to be more diverse than memory T cells, and naive cells seemed to make a substantial contribution to the alloresponse. A naive or memory phenotype could not be assigned to roughly 75-96% of proliferating CD4+ or CD8+ clones. The suppressive function of proliferating Tregs from siplizumab cultures was not functionally confirmed. The cumulative frequency of alloreactive sequences that could be traced back to unstimulated CD4+ memory T cells was significantly reduced by siplizumab. Of the alloreactive CD4+ clones that could be mapped, the Treg-derived share averaged 68.8% with siplizumab compared with around 25% in control reactions. Because sequences at frequencies below about 10^-5 were poorly captured, only a minor fraction of alloreactive clones could be mapped back to unstimulated subsets.

The clonotype comes from a human donor in good health. The source material was Tregs sorted from blood.

The bases read TGCGCCAGCAGCTTGGGACAGGTGTCAAATGAGCAGTTCTTC. The translation is CASSLGQVSNEQFF. The sequence is built from TRBV5-1 and TRBJ2-1; the D segment could be TRBD1, given 6 matching bases. The CDR3 holds 14 amino acids from the cysteine to the phenylalanine. Of the read, only the CDR3 DNA is kept; its 42 bases are in frame from base 1. According to the germline V gene, CDR1 reads SGHRS and CDR2 reads YFSETQ. Trimming costs V 0 bases and J 7 bases, and their ends lie 11 bases apart. With the portions outside the CDR3 filled from the reference TRBV5-1 and TRBJ2-1 genes, the complete variable region becomes KAGVTQTPRYLIKTRGQQVTLSCSPISGHRSVSWYQQTPGQGLQFLFEYFSETQRNKGNFPGRFSGRQFSNSRSEMNVSTLELGDSALYLCASSLGQVSNEQFFGPGTRLTVL.